The present TCR beta chain was sequenced within a study of CD8+ T cells in alopecia areata. Study-level information: After 6 to 18 months of tofacitinib, follow-up continued 6 months off drug.

Treatment denoted: oral pan-JAK inhibitor, 5-10 mg twice daily. Sorting separated CD4+ and CD8+ T cells out of PBMCs. Comment on this clone: Its target is not known. A read error is possible here, since a much larger clone lies one base away.

Trimming left V 3 bases short and J 0 bases short, with 3 bases between. Germline V gene data show CDR1 as SGHAT and CDR2 as FQNNGV. CDR3 length: 12 amino acids. RNA was extracted and reverse transcribed into cDNA as the sequencing template. Assay: immunoSEQ multiplex PCR; the TCRdb copy retains only in-frame clones and omits some. The sample yields more than 200,000 clones, 50% to 75% seen once. Study-level results: Persistence during tofacitinib was seen for many expanded lesional clones in scalp and blood. Administration of tofacitinib significantly diminished scalp clonality and expanded CD8+ clones within the top 100.

The sequence was obtained from a human donor with alopecia areata. The gene calls are TRBV11-2 and TRBJ2-7, with D hard to call. Here the sequenced sample was CD4+ T cells sorted from blood, taken at week 4, from a patient treated with tofacitinib. In DNA, the CDR3 is TGTGCCAGCAGCTTGAGCTCCTACGAGCAGTACTTC. It encodes CASSLSSYEQYF.